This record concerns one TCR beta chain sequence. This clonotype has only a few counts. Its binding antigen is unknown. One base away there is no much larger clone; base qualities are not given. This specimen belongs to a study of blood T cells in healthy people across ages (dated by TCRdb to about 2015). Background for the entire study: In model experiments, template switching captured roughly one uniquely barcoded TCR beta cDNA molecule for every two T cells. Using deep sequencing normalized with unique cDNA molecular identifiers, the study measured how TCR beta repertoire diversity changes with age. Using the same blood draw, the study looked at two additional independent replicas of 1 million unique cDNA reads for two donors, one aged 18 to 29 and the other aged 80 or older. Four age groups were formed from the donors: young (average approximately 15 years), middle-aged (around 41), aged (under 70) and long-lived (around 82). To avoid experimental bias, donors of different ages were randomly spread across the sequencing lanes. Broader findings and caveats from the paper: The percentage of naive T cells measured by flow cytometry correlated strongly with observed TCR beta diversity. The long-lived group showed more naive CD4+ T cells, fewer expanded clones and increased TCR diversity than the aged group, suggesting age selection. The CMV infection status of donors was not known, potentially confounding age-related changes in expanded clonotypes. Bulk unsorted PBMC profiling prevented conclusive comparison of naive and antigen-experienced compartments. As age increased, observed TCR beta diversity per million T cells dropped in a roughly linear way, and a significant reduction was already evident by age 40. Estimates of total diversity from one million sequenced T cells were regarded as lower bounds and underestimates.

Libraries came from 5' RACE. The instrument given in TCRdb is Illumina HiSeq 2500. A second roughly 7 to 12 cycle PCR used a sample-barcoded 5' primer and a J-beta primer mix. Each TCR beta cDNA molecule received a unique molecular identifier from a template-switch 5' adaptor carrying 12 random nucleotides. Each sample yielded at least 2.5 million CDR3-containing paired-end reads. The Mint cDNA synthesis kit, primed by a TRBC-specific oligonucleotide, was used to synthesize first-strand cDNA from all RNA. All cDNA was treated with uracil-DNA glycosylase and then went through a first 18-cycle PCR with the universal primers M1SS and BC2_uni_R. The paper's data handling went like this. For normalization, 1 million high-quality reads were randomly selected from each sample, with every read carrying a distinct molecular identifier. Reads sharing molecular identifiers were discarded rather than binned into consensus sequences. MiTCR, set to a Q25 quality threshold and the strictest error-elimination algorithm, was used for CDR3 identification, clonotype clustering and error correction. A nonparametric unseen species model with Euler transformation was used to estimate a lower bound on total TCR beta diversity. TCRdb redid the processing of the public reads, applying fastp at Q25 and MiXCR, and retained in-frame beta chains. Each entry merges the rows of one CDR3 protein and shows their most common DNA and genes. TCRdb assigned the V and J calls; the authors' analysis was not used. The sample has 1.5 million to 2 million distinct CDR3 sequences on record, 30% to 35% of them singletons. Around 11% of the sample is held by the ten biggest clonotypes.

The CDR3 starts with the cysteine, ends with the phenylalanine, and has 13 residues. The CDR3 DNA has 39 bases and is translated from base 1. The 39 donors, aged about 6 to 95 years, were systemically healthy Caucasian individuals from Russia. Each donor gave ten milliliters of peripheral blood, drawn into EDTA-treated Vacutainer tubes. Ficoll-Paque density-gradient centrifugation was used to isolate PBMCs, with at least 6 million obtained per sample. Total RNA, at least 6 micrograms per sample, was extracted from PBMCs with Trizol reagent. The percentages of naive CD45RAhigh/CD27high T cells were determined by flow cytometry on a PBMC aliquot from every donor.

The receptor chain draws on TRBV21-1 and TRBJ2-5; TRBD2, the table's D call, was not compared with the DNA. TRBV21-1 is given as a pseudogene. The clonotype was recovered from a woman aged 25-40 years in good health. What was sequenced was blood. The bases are TGTGCCAGCAGCGAGGAGGGCCAAGAGACCCAGTACTTC. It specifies CASSEEGQETQYF.